These 5 T cell receptor beta chains were sequenced from one sample in a study of T cells after yellow fever vaccination. TCRdb reprocessed the 5' RACE reads via MiXCR and lists one record per CDR3 protein. The sample includes hundreds of thousands of distinct CDR3 sequences, approximately 8% of them seen just once. Sequencing was performed on PBMCs, taken around 45 days after the first yellow fever vaccination. These receptors were taken from a man between 18 and 29 years old who received the YFV17D yellow fever vaccine.

The chain recombines TRBV7-2 with TRBJ2-3; TRBD2 agrees at 12 bases. Germline-derived CDR1 and CDR2 are SGHTA and FQGNSA. The length of the CDR3 is 17 residues. With 4 bases clipped from V and 6 bases from J, the junction kept 11 bases outside the gene matches. The CDR3 sequence: CASSSRTSGVVLDTQYF. The CDR3 DNA follows: TGTGCCAGCAGCTCTCGGACTAGCGGGGTTGTGTTGGATACGCAGTATTTT.

The chain is built from TRBV5-6 and TRBJ2-2; D not certain. V was trimmed by 9 bases and J by 8 bases, leaving 17 bases between them. Per the germline V gene, CDR1 is SGHDT and CDR2 is YYEEEE. This CDR3 has 13 residues. The CDR3 protein is CATTQLVSGELFF. The CDR3 nucleotides read TGTGCCACCACCCAACTTGTATCGGGGGAGCTGTTTTTT. The full variable domain, with the rest looked up from reference TRBV5-6 and TRBJ2-2, is DAGVTQSPTHLIKTRGQQVTLRCSPKSGHDTVSWYQQALGQGPQFIFQYYEEEERQRGNFPDRFSGHQFPNYSSELNVNALLLGDSALYLCATTQLVSGELFFGEGSRLTVL.

This clonotype was seen a handful of times. The CDR3 protein is CSVARDSREDTQYF. CDR3 DNA: TGCAGCGTGGCCCGGGACAGCCGAGAAGATACGCAGTATTTT. V is TRBV29-1 and J is TRBJ2-3, with TRBD1 identical over 7 bases. The germline CDR1 and CDR2 sequences are SQVTM and ANQGSEA. With 6 bases clipped from V and 5 bases from J, the junction kept 11 bases outside the gene matches. The CDR3 runs 14 residues.

V gene TRBV5-1 combines with J gene TRBJ2-1, with D tentatively TRBD2 (5 bases). This CDR3 comprises 14 residues. Germline V CDR1 and CDR2: SGHRS, YFSETQ. With 4 bases removed from V and 1 base from J, the gap between germline ends came to 9 bases. The CDR3: CASSRGISYNEQFF. DNA for the CDR3: TGCGCCAGCAGCCGGGGAATATCCTACAATGAGCAGTTCTTC.

About this clonotype itself: At one end the junction does not follow the germline gene, possibly because of a read error. This chain links TRBV15 with TRBJ2-7; D unclear. The length of the CDR3 is 12 residues. The V gene's germline CDR1 is LNHNV and CDR2 YYDKDF (reference sequence). The DNA for the CDR3 is TGTGCCAACAGCAGTGATGGTCCCGAGCAGTACTTC. Protein sequence: CANSSDGPEQYF.